Listed below are T cell receptor beta chains from one sample, sequenced in a study of early T cells in non-severe SARS-CoV-2 infection. TCRdb reprocessed the 5' RACE reads with MiXCR, giving one entry per CDR3 protein. The sample includes 50,000 to 60,000 distinct CDR3 sequences, under 7.5% seen only once; the top ten take around 4%. Specimen: whole blood. Receptors originate from an adult who was a healthcare worker with PCR-confirmed SARS-CoV-2 infection or an uninfected control (not recorded which). The conserved cysteine and the conserved F or W are not part of the CDR3 here. D genes are given only for firm matches. Rows give clone size only sometimes, using once, few, many, or a class for an expanded clone.

>many|-|12|TRBV11-3
ASSASRTFGELF
>-|TRBD1|13|TRBV20-1
SAREIGTAQETQY
>-|-|11|TRBV27
ASKLVHTDTQY
>many|TRBD1|15|TRBV7-8
ASSPEFGQGRGEKLF
>-|-|11|TRBV5-5
ASSAGTVHGYT
>-|-|12|TRBV20-1
SAPVGGAVDTQY
>many|-|11|TRBV7-2
ASSLNSNQPQH
>many|TRBD1|11|TRBV20-1
SARRTGMHEQF
>-|TRBD1|13|TRBV27
ASSRTGTGIEKLF
>many|TRBD1|13|TRBV18
ASSPKDRGPYEQY
>many|TRBD1|15|TRBV10-3
AISEPPRGAGNQPQH
>many|-|15|TRBV11-3
ASSLDQDSDRGSEAF
>many|-|13|TRBV21-1
ASSGWDRGNSPLH
>few|-|14|TRBV6-5
ASKERGHVKAGELF
>many|-|14|TRBV20-1
SARDPFTGGLLTQY
>many|-|11|TRBV11-1
ASSLDGNTEAF
>few|-|14|TRBV7-9
ASSLVGGRGNQPQH
>many|TRBD2|14|TRBV11-3
ASSTTSGGGRDTQY
>many|-|13|TRBV12-3/TRBV12-4
ASSLTGPGNTEAF
>-|-|12|TRBV10-3
AIMGSGTTDTQY